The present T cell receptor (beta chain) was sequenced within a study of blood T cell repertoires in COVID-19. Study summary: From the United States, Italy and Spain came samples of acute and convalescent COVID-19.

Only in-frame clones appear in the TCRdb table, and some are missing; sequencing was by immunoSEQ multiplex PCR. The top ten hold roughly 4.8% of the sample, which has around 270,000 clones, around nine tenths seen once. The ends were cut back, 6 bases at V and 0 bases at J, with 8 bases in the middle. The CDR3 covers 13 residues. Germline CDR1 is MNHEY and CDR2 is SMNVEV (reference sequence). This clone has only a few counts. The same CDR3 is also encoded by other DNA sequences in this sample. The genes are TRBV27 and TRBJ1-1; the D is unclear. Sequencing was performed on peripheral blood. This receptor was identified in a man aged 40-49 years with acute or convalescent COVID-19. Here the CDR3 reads CASRISLNTEAFF. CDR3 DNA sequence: TGTGCCAGCAGAATTTCTTTGAACACTGAAGCTTTCTTT.